This TCR beta chain was identified in a study of patients and donors after allogeneic stem cell transplantation. After removal of 1 base from V and 6 bases from J, the junction contained 4 bases not matched to a gene. CDR1 is LGHNA and CDR2 is YSLEER in the germline V gene. This CDR3 has 15 amino acids. One entry per CDR3 protein, called by TCRdb with MiXCR from the RT-PCR reads. The sample records some 200,000 distinct CDR3 sequences, 41% being singletons. The TCR comes from a human donor who was either an allogeneic HSCT recipient or a stem cell or donor lymphocyte infusion donor (not recorded which). It is not recorded whose cells these are; they may come from a transplant donor. Sequencing used blood, either unsorted or a sorted T cell fraction (not recorded which). The V call is TRBV4-3, the J call TRBJ1-4; 8 nucleotides align to TRBD1. Here the CDR3 DNA reads TGCGCCAGCAGCCAAGTACACAGGGGGGATGAAAAACTGTTTTTT. It translates to CASSQVHRGDEKLFF.